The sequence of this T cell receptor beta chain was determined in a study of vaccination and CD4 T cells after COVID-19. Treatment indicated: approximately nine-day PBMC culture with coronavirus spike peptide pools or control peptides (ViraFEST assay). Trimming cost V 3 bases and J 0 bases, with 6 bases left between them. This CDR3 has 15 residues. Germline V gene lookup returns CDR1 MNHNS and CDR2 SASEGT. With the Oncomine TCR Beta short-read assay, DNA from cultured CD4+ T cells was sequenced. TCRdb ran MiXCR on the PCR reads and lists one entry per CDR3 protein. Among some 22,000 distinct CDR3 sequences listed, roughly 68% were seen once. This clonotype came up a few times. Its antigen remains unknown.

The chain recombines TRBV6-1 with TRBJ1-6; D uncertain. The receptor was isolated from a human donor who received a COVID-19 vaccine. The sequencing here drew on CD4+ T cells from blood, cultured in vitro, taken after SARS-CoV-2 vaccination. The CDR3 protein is CASSEGSSYNSPLHF. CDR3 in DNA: TGTGCCAGCAGTGAGGGGAGCTCCTATAATTCACCCCTCCACTTT.